This is a list of T cell receptor beta chains from one sample in a study of regulatory T cells in long-lasting Graves disease. Each CDR3 protein is one row after TCRdb ran MiXCR on the multiplex PCR reads. The data hold about 470,000 distinct CDR3 sequences, with more than 20% observed a single time. The material was peripheral blood mononuclear cells (PBMCs), obtained when the disease was refractory, from a patient treated with antithyroid drugs. These receptors originate from a female donor with Graves disease. The CDR3 runs from the conserved cysteine through the conserved F or W. D genes are given only for firm matches. Size is omitted from some rows. Given values are once, few, many or a class for expanded clones.

clone_size,j_call,v_call,d_call,cdr3_nt,cdr3_aa
few,TRBJ2-1,TRBV20-1,.,TGCAGTGCTAGAGGGTATCTAGTTTTTGAGCAGTTCTTC,CSARGYLVFEQFF
many,TRBJ1-2,TRBV10-2,.,TGCGCCAGCAGTGAGTCAGTGGGGGCGAAGGGCTACACCTTC,CASSESVGAKGYTF
.,TRBJ1-1,TRBV28,.,TGTGCCAGCAGTTCGCCAGACAGTTACACTGAAGCTTTCTTT,CASSSPDSYTEAFF
many,TRBJ2-2,TRBV7-2,.,TGTGCCAGCAGCTTAGATACGGGAGCTTCCGGGGAGCTGTTTTTT,CASSLDTGASGELFF
many,TRBJ2-7,TRBV6-1,.,TGTGCCAGCGTGTGGTACGATACGCATCAGTACTTC,CASVWYDTHQYF
many,TRBJ1-2,TRBV28,.,TGTGCCAGCAGCGCTAGGACGGGACGATTAGTCCCCAGGGTCTATGGCTACACCTTC,CASSARTGRLVPRVYGYTF
.,TRBJ2-2,TRBV5-4,TRBD2,TGTGCCAGCAGCTCGGAACTAGCGGGAGGGCTTACCGGGGAGCTGTTTTTT,CASSSELAGGLTGELFF
many,TRBJ2-6,TRBV6-1,.,TGTGCCAGCAGTGGATTAGGGGGGACTGGGGCCAACGTCCTGACTTTC,CASSGLGGTGANVLTF
few,TRBJ2-6,TRBV7-8,.,TGTGCCAGCAGCTTAGCGGGACTGCTATCTGGGGCCAACGTCCTGACTTTC,CASSLAGLLSGANVLTF
.,TRBJ2-7,TRBV7-2,.,TGTGCCAGCAGCCGCGAATACCCGGGACAAGCGGACTACGAGCAGTACTTC,CASSREYPGQADYEQYF
.,TRBJ2-7,TRBV10-2,TRBD2,TGTACCAGCAGTTACTTACTAGCGGGAGAAAGCTACGAGCAGTACTTC,CTSSYLLAGESYEQYF
many,TRBJ2-5,TRBV28,TRBD2,TGTGCCAGCAGTTTATCGGGACTAGCGGTAGAGACCCAGTACTTC,CASSLSGLAVETQYF
few,TRBJ2-5,TRBV5-5,.,TGTGCCAGCAGCTTGGGTGCGGGAACCCAAGAGACCCAGTACTTC,CASSLGAGTQETQYF
few,TRBJ2-2,TRBV30,TRBD1,TGTGCCTGGAGGGGGACAGGGAACACCGGGGAGCTGTTTTTT,CAWRGTGNTGELFF
.,TRBJ2-5,TRBV7-9,.,TGTGCCAGCAGCTTAGCTTTAGGGTTCCAAGAGACCCAGTACTTC,CASSLALGFQETQYF
many,TRBJ1-5,TRBV2,.,TGTGCCAGCAGTCCGACATGGGTGAATAGTCAGCCCCAGCATTTT,CASSPTWVNSQPQHF
few,TRBJ2-1,TRBV19,TRBD2,TGTGCCAGTAGTATAAAGCGGGACTCCTACAATGAGCAGTTCTTC,CASSIKRDSYNEQFF
.,TRBJ2-1,TRBV2,.,TGTGCCAGCAGCTTGGGGGTTGAGCAGTTCTTC,CASSLGVEQFF
.,TRBJ1-1,TRBV5-1,.,TGCGCCAGCAGCTTGAGGGGGGCGGACACTGAAGCTTTCTTT,CASSLRGADTEAFF
.,TRBJ2-2,TRBV11-2,.,TGTGCCAGCAGCTTTGGGGGTCCTGGCGGGGAGCTGTTTTTT,CASSFGGPGGELFF
.,TRBJ1-5,TRBV20-1,TRBD1,TGCAGTGTTTCGACAGGGTTAAATAGCAATCAGCCCCAGCATTTT,CSVSTGLNSNQPQHF
many,TRBJ2-5,TRBV11-2,.,TGTGCCAGCAGCTCCCTGGGGGAGACCCAGTACTTC,CASSSLGETQYF
many,TRBJ1-2,TRBV28,.,TGTGCCAGCAGTTTAAGGTTTAACTATGGCTACACCTTC,CASSLRFNYGYTF
many,TRBJ2-1,TRBV11-2,TRBD2,TGTGCCAGCAGCTTAGGGACTAGCGGGAGGTTCAATGAGCAGTTCTTC,CASSLGTSGRFNEQFF
many,TRBJ1-3,TRBV2,.,TGTGCCAGCAGTTGGACTGGAAACACCATATATTTT,CASSWTGNTIYF
once,TRBJ1-1,TRBV5-1,.,TGCGCCAGCAGCTTAGTACAATTCACTGAAGCTTTCTTT,CASSLVQFTEAFF
.,TRBJ2-7,TRBV7-2,.,TGTGCCAGCAGCTTATACGGGAGTGCCTACGAGCAGTACTTC,CASSLYGSAYEQYF
.,TRBJ2-3,TRBV11-2,.,TGTGCCAGCAGCTTAGCGGGGAGCACAGATACGCAGTATTTT,CASSLAGSTDTQYF